This entry lists 8 T cell receptor beta chains sequenced from one sample in a study of blood T cell repertoires in COVID-19. Sequencing was performed with immunoSEQ multiplex PCR; in TCRdb, only in-frame clones are kept and a portion is missing. Of more than 110,000 clones in the sample, 75% to 80% were seen once. The specimen sequenced was PBMCs or T cells enriched from blood (not recorded which). These receptors came from a woman in her 50s who had recovered from COVID-19.

To note about this clone: In the same sample, other DNA sequences code for this CDR3. This chain connects TRBV5-1 to TRBJ2-2; TRBD1 aligns across 8 bases. The CDR3 contains 15 residues. The germline CDR1 and CDR2 sequences are SGHRS and YFSETQ. The V segment lost 3 bases and the J segment 1 base; nucleotides outside the gene matches: 2. Written as DNA, the CDR3 is TGCGCCAGCAGCTCCGACAGGGGGAACACCGGGGAGCTGTTTTTT. Protein sequence: CASSSDRGNTGELFF.

This chain joins TRBV6-4 and TRBJ2-3; possible D gene TRBD1, 5 bases. The germline CDR1 and CDR2 sequences are MRHNA and SNTAGT. The CDR3 runs to 14 residues. Deletions cut 4 bases from V and 6 bases from J, with 14 bases between. CDR3 residues: CASSVQGDLDTQYF. In nucleotides, the CDR3 is TGTGCCAGCAGTGTTCAAGGGGATTTGGATACGCAGTATTTT.

V and J are TRBV19 and TRBJ1-1; D is perhaps TRBD1 (5 bases). CDR1 is LNHDA, CDR2 SQIVND, per germline (reference sequence). The CDR3 is 14 residues long. Trimming stripped 4 bases from V and 0 bases from J, with 9 bases between. The CDR3 coding sequence is TGTGCCAGTAGTACGGACAATCTGAACACTGAAGCTTTCTTT. This sequence encodes CASSTDNLNTEAFF.

The chain recombines TRBV4-2 with TRBJ2-3; TRBD2 agrees at 10 bases. With 0 bases clipped from V and 4 bases from J, the junction kept 7 bases outside the gene matches. The CDR3 runs to 17 residues. CDR1 LGHNA and CDR2 YNFKEQ come from the germline V gene. The CDR3 sequence is CASSQDPGLAGADTQYF. The CDR3 DNA is TGTGCCAGCAGCCAAGACCCCGGGCTAGCGGGGGCAGATACGCAGTATTTT.

The CDR3 loop reads CASSQAISGVLGYTF. DNA for the CDR3: TGTGCCAGCAGCCAAGCAATTTCAGGGGTTCTGGGCTACACCTTC. This rearrangement joins TRBV14 to TRBJ1-2, with TRBD1 as a possible D gene (6 bases). V dropped 1 base and J dropped 8 bases, with 17 bases sitting between them. Germline loops: CDR1 SGHDN, CDR2 FVKESK. The CDR3 length is 15 residues.

The table lists this clone with a count of one. V and J are TRBV7-8 and TRBJ1-1, with D perhaps matching TRBD1 (5 bases). The V end lost 1 base, the J end lost 1 base, and 13 bases lay between the germline ends. Germline CDR1 is SGHVS and CDR2 is FQNEAQ. This CDR3 spans 16 amino acids. For the CDR3, the DNA is TGTGCCAGCAGCTTAGAAGAACGGGGGACGAACACTGAAGCTTTCTTT. It yields the protein CASSLEERGTNTEAFF.

This chain links TRBV30 with TRBJ1-5; no reliable D call. CDR3 size: 12 residues. Germline V gives CDR1 GTSNPN, CDR2 SVGIG (reference sequence). V was pared by 1 base and J by 7 bases, with 8 bases between. The CDR3 DNA follows: TGTGCCTGGAGTGCGTATCGGCAGCCCCAGCATTTT. This gives the protein CAWSAYRQPQHF.

This clone was observed a few times. The rearrangement uses TRBV15 and TRBJ2-1, with TRBD1 as a possible D gene (6 bases). The CDR3 spans 15 residues. V lost 0 bases to trimming and J lost 4 bases, with 10 bases between them. Germline V gives CDR1 LNHNV, CDR2 YYDKDF (reference sequence). CDR3 in DNA: TGTGCCACCAGCAGAGATGCGACAGGATACAATGAGCAGTTCTTC. This codes for CATSRDATGYNEQFF.